A single sample is the source of the 10 T cell receptor beta chains below, sequenced in a study of T-cell reconstitution after alpha-beta-depleted transplantation in children. Unique molecular identifiers were incorporated when the TCRbeta library was constructed. TCRdb analysed the PCR reads with MiXCR anew, one entry per CDR3 protein. The sample carries some 95,000 distinct CDR3 sequences, under 25% recorded once. The specimen comprised PBMCs, sampled before TCRalphabeta/CD19-depleted stem cell transplant. All receptors come from a boy aged 2-15 years with acute lymphoblastic leukemia, due to receive a stem cell transplant.

This clonotype has at least ten counts. This chain joins TRBV10-3 and TRBJ2-1; no clear D gene. Trimming left V 10 bases short and J 3 bases short, with 10 bases between. Germline V gene data show CDR1 as ENHRY and CDR2 as SYGVKD. This CDR3 is 12 amino acids long. CDR3 residues: CATEGNYNEQFF. CDR3 DNA sequence: TGTGCCACCGAAGGGAACTACAATGAGCAGTTCTTC.

The chain couples TRBV19 to TRBJ2-3, with D hard to call. CDR1 LNHDA and CDR2 SQIVND come from the germline V gene (reference sequence). Trimming cost V 4 bases and J 3 bases, with 8 bases left between them. This CDR3 has 13 residues. The CDR3 is CASSNPETDTQYF. DNA for the CDR3: TGTGCCAGTAGTAATCCGGAAACAGATACGCAGTATTTT.

V and J are TRBV3-1 and TRBJ2-1, with TRBD2 as a possible D gene (6 bases). The CDR3 sequence is 18 residues long. Germline CDR1 is LGHDT and CDR2 is YNNKEL (reference sequence). Trimming took 4 bases from V and 2 from J, leaving 21 bases between them. CDR3 amino acids: CASSRRSSGGVTYNEQFF. DNA for the CDR3: TGTGCCAGCAGCCGCCGTAGTAGCGGAGGGGTAACCTACAATGAGCAGTTCTTC.

The J gene is TRBJ2-3, the V gene TRBV29-1; tentatively, D is TRBD1 (6 bases). Germline CDR1 SQVTM, CDR2 ANQGSEA. Between the trimmed V and J ends, which lost 0 bases and 5 bases, there was a span of 12 bases. This CDR3 spans 14 amino acids. CDR3 DNA sequence: TGCAGCGTTGAAGATCGGCAGGGGCTAGATACGCAGTATTTT. Translation: CSVEDRQGLDTQYF.

The CDR3 loop is CASSLATGNEQFF. The CDR3 nucleotides read TGTGCCAGCAGCTTGGCTACGGGCAATGAGCAGTTCTTC. The V gene is TRBV5-4, the J gene TRBJ2-1; D remains ambiguous. V was pared by 0 bases and J by 6 bases, with 7 bases between. Germline V lookup: CDR1 SGHNT, CDR2 YYREEE (reference sequence). The CDR3 has 13 residues.

This clonotype was seen only once. Since the CDR3 does not end with the conserved phenylalanine or tryptophan, this likely comes from a read error. The rearrangement links TRBV7-8 to TRBJ2-3; D is uncertain. Germline lookup yields CDR1 SGHVS and CDR2 FQNEAQ. This CDR3 is built from 16 residues. V was trimmed by 0 bases and J by 2 bases, leaving 12 bases between them. CDR3 in amino acids: CASSLARSQTTDTQYL. The CDR3 nucleotides are TGTGCCAGCAGCTTAGCCCGTAGCCAAACCACAGATACGCAGTATCTT.

This clonotype appeared a few times. V and J are TRBV5-6 and TRBJ2-5; 13 nucleotides align to TRBD2. Germline assignment: CDR1 SGHDT and CDR2 YYEEEE. V lost 1 base to trimming and J lost 4 bases; unmatched junction nucleotides: 7. The CDR3 extends over 17 amino acids. This chain's CDR3 is CASSLRLLAGGLETQYF. For the CDR3, the DNA is TGTGCCAGCAGCTTGAGGTTACTAGCGGGAGGGTTAGAGACCCAGTACTTC. Supplemented by reference TRBV5-6 and TRBJ2-5, the full variable domain reads DAGVTQSPTHLIKTRGQQVTLRCSPKSGHDTVSWYQQALGQGPQFIFQYYEEEERQRGNFPDRFSGHQFPNYSSELNVNALLLGDSALYLCASSLRLLAGGLETQYFGPGTRLLVL.

CDR3 residues: CASSRPGAYGYTF. CDR3 sequence (DNA): TGTGCCAGCAGCCGCCCCGGCGCCTATGGCTACACCTTC. V and J are TRBV3-1 and TRBJ1-2; D is undetermined. The germline V gene has CDR1 LGHDT and CDR2 YNNKEL (reference sequence). Deletions cut 4 bases from V and 4 bases from J, with 10 bases between. The CDR3 is 13 residues long.

This chain links TRBV29-1 with TRBJ1-3, with D unclear. There are 16 residues in the CDR3. The V and J ends lost 3 bases and 0 bases respectively, with 15 bases between them. Germline V CDR1 and CDR2: SQVTM, ANQGSEA. CDR3 sequence (DNA): TGCAGCGTTGACCTCAATCCAGGATCCTCTGGAAACACCATATATTTT. Translated, it gives CSVDLNPGSSGNTIYF.

The J gene is TRBJ2-3, the V gene TRBV12-3 or TRBV12-4, with a possible D match to TRBD2 (6 bases). The ends were cut back, 7 bases at V and 4 bases at J, with 9 bases in the middle. This CDR3 has 12 residues. Here the CDR3 DNA reads TGTGCCAGCACCGGGAGTGCAGATACGCAGTATTTT. Protein sequence: CASTGSADTQYF.